This TCR beta chain was retrieved from a study of blood T cell repertoires in COVID-19. The overall study: Acute and convalescent COVID-19 samples came from the United States, Italy and Spain. T cells, B-cell-depleted T cells, or PBMCs supplied cDNA or gDNA.

This clone was seen a single time. Losses at the gene ends were 5 bases for V and 0 bases for J; bases not matched to a gene: 9. This CDR3 spans 16 amino acids. CDR1 and CDR2 (germline): SGHAT, FQNNGV. Authors' methods: Estimated nucleated cell counts came from reference gene primer amplification. The table came from immunoSEQ multiplex PCR; TCRdb's copy has only in-frame clones and leaves some out. For V, J and clone size, that table is used; D and trimming come from the DNA. The sample contains 90,000 to 110,000 clones, about 90% of which appear only once. This clonotype originated in a human donor in a cohort sampled during active COVID-19. The rearrangement links TRBV11-2 to TRBJ1-2, with TRBD1 identical over 7 bases. The sample taken for sequencing was peripheral blood. CDR3 residues: CASSQRSRGANYGYTF. DNA for the CDR3: TGTGCCAGCAGCCAACGATCCAGGGGGGCTAACTATGGCTACACCTTC. The full variable domain, its missing parts supplied by reference TRBV11-2 and TRBJ1-2, is EAGVAQSPRYKIIEKRQSVAFWCNPISGHATLYWYQQILGQGPKLLIQFQNNGVVDDSQLPKDRFSAERLKGVDSTLKIQPAKLEDSAVYLCASSQRSRGANYGYTFGSGTRLTVV.